This T cell receptor (beta chain) was identified during a study of blood T cell repertoires in COVID-19. The overall study: The samples span acute and convalescent COVID-19 from the United States, Italy and Spain.

This CDR3 is 15 amino acids long. In the study's own analysis: Amplifying reference gene primers gave estimates of nucleated cell counts. Measured with immunoSEQ multiplex PCR; TCRdb has only the in-frame clones, and not every one. The V and J calls and the clone size are those of that table, but D and trimming were determined from the DNA. The sample has more than 25,000 clones, less than 90% seen once; the top ten hold approximately 9.4%. This TCR came from an elderly man with active COVID-19. The J gene is TRBJ1-5, the V gene TRBV7-5. TRBV7-5 is assigned pseudogene status. The sequenced sample consisted of peripheral blood. The CDR3 loop reads CARRPGGAGGQPQHF. CDR3 DNA: TGTGCCAGAAGACCGGGGGGGGCAGGGGGGCAGCCCCAGCATTTT.